These 32 T cell receptor beta chains came from one sample sequenced in a study of T cell responses to AZD1222 COVID-19 vaccine. Clones were sequenced by immunoSEQ multiplex PCR, and TCRdb holds only the in-frame ones, with some missing. This sample carries about 100,000 clones, about 90% of them seen once, and the ten largest clones take roughly 4.2%. Source: peripheral blood, taken on day 0 of MenACWY control vaccination. The source is an adult in good health.

J is TRBJ1-1 and V is TRBV12-3 or TRBV12-4, with D uncertain. This CDR3 region has 13 residues. Trimming left V 3 bases short and J 3 bases short, with 8 bases between. This CDR3 is CASSFEGYTEAFF. The DNA for the CDR3 is TGTGCCAGCAGTTTTGAGGGATACACTGAAGCTTTCTTT.

The chain carries TRBV5-1 and TRBJ2-3; D perhaps matches TRBD1 (7 bases). V was cut by 6 bases and J by 6 bases, with 17 bases left in between. Germline-derived CDR1 and CDR2 are SGHRS and YFSETQ. The CDR3 is 14 residues long. The CDR3 reads CASKLAGGFDTQYF. For the CDR3, the DNA is TGCGCCAGCAAGCTGGCAGGGGGGTTCGATACGCAGTATTTT.

This clone was recorded only once. Here the CDR3 DNA reads TGTGCCAGCAGCCCGAGCGGGACAGGCCGTTCCAGTGCCAAAAACATTCAGTACTTC. It is translated as CASSPSGTGRSSAKNIQYF. This sequence joins TRBV7-9 and TRBJ2-4; TRBD1 might be the D (8 bases). V dropped 5 bases and J dropped 1 base, with 24 bases sitting between them. This CDR3 comprises 19 residues. Germline CDR1 reads SEHNR; CDR2 reads FQNEAQ (reference sequence). The full variable domain, its missing parts supplied by reference TRBV7-9 and TRBJ2-4, is DTGVSQNPRHKITKRGQNVTFRCDPISEHNRLYWYRQTLGQGPEFLTYFQNEAQLEKSRLLSDRFSAERPKGSFSTLEIQRTEQGDSAMYLCASSPSGTGRSSAKNIQYFGAGTRLSVL.

The chain links TRBV9 to TRBJ2-1, with D possibly being TRBD2 (5 bases). CDR3 length: 16 amino acids. Per the germline V gene, CDR1 is SGDLS and CDR2 is YYNGEE. V lost 0 bases and J 9 bases, leaving 19 bases between the germline ends. CDR3 region: CASSVGVISVGSEQFF. The CDR3 region has the DNA TGTGCCAGCAGCGTAGGAGTGATTAGCGTGGGCAGTGAGCAGTTCTTC.

The chain is built from TRBV4-1 and TRBJ2-7; D is possibly TRBD1 (7 bases). The CDR3 length is 14 residues. V lost 5 bases, J lost 3 bases, and 14 bases lay in between. Germline values: CDR1 MGHRA, CDR2 YSYEKL. The CDR3 reads CASSGGTVLYEQYF. Here the CDR3 DNA reads TGCGCCAGCAGCGGAGGGACAGTCCTCTACGAGCAGTACTTC.

The chain is built from TRBV6-2 or TRBV6-3 and TRBJ1-1, with 7 bases fitting TRBD1. The trim removed 0 bases at V and 11 bases at J, leaving 12 bases unmatched. This CDR3 comprises 15 residues. Germline CDR1 is MNHEY and CDR2 is SVGEGT. CDR3 protein: CASSYSWTGPDAAFF. The CDR3 DNA reads as TGTGCCAGCAGTTACTCCTGGACAGGCCCGGACGCGGCTTTCTTT.

The rearrangement uses TRBV19 and TRBJ1-4; maybe TRBD1 (5 bases). From germline, CDR1 is LNHDA and CDR2 SQIVND (reference sequence). This CDR3 comprises 15 residues. Trimming took 5 bases from V and 2 from J, leaving 12 bases between them. The CDR3 protein is CASSARGATNEKLFF. Here the CDR3 DNA reads TGTGCCAGTAGTGCGAGGGGAGCGACTAATGAAAAACTGTTTTTT.

The V call is TRBV11-2, the J call TRBJ2-5, with D tentatively TRBD1 or TRBD2 (5 bases each). V was clipped by 0 bases and J by 5 bases, with 16 bases between them. The V gene's germline CDR1 is SGHAT and CDR2 FQNNGV. This CDR3 is 16 amino acids long. The CDR3 region is CASSLDLGPRAETQYF. Written as DNA, the CDR3 is TGTGCCAGCAGCTTAGATCTGGGACCCCGCGCGGAGACCCAGTACTTC.

This chain links TRBV28 with TRBJ1-6, with 9 bases that match TRBD1. The length of the CDR3 is 16 residues. J was trimmed by 10 bases and V by 6 bases; bases with no gene match: 13. Germline CDR1 is MDHEN and CDR2 is SYDVKM. The CDR3 nucleotides read TGTGCCAGCAGCCAAGACGGACAGGGGCCAGGGTCACCCCTCCACTTT. Its protein is CASSQDGQGPGSPLHF.

The V call is TRBV28, the J call TRBJ2-5; 10 bases match TRBD1. The V segment lost 7 bases and the J segment 6 bases; nucleotides outside the gene matches: 8. From germline, CDR1 is MDHEN and CDR2 SYDVKM. The CDR3 contains 14 residues. Written as DNA, the CDR3 is TGTGCCAGCACAGTGGGACAGGGGTCGAAGACCCAGTACTTC. Protein product: CASTVGQGSKTQYF. The complete variable domain, with remaining parts taken from reference TRBV28 and TRBJ2-5, reads DVKVTQSSRYLVKRTGEKVFLECVQDMDHENMFWYRQDPGLGLRLIYFSYDVKMKEKGDIPEGYSVSREKKERFSLILESASTNQTSMYLCASTVGQGSKTQYFGPGTRLLVL.

In this sample, this clone turned up once. The chain has TRBV6-5 and TRBJ1-1; 8 bases map to TRBD1. The germline CDR1 and CDR2 sequences are MNHEY and SVGAGI. The CDR3 loop spans 15 amino acids. V shed 6 bases and J 4 bases; nucleotides not matched to a gene: 10. CDR3 residues: CASRQSRGPGTEAFF. The CDR3 DNA is TGTGCCAGCAGGCAGAGCAGGGGGCCTGGCACTGAAGCTTTCTTT.

The chain joins TRBV7-8 to TRBJ2-1, with TRBD2 identical over 9 bases. The germline gives CDR1 SGHVS, CDR2 FQNEAQ. This CDR3 spans 16 amino acids. The J segment lost 7 bases and the V segment lost 6 bases, leaving 13 bases of the junction unmatched. The CDR3 region is CASRNGRGGRGNEQFF. For the CDR3, the DNA is TGTGCCAGCAGGAACGGGCGGGGGGGCCGAGGGAATGAGCAGTTCTTC.

This clone was seen a handful of times. J is TRBJ1-2 and V is TRBV9; possible D gene TRBD1, 6 bases. Looked up from germline, CDR1 is SGDLS and CDR2 is YYNGEE. Trimming left V 3 bases short and J 3 bases short, with 15 bases between. This CDR3 contains 15 residues. The CDR3 spells CASSAGTTSHYGYTF. The CDR3 region has the DNA TGTGCCAGCAGCGCCGGGACAACCTCTCACTATGGCTACACCTTC.

The chain employs TRBV29-1 and TRBJ2-7; possible D gene TRBD1, 5 bases. Deletions cut 4 bases from V and 4 bases from J, with 14 bases between. This CDR3 is built from 13 residues. Germline CDR1 SQVTM, CDR2 ANQGSEA. Here the CDR3 DNA reads TGCAGCGTTGCGGCAGGGTATAGGTACGAGCAGTACTTC. It specifies CSVAAGYRYEQYF.

J is TRBJ2-2 and V is TRBV6-2 or TRBV6-3; possible D gene TRBD2, 6 bases. Germline lookup yields CDR1 MNHEY and CDR2 SVGEGT. The CDR3 is 16 residues long. Trimming left V 1 base short and J 2 bases short, with 11 bases between. CDR3 in amino acids: CASSYFGAGNTGELFF. CDR3 coding DNA: TGTGCCAGCAGTTACTTCGGAGCGGGTAACACCGGGGAGCTGTTTTTT.

The chain couples TRBV7-9 to TRBJ2-3; 9 bases are shared with TRBD2. Germline CDR1 is SEHNR and CDR2 is FQNEAQ (reference sequence). The CDR3 consists of 16 residues. Trimming took 5 bases from V and 8 from J; bases not matched to a gene: 14. The CDR3 DNA is TGTGCCAGCAGCCCTACTTTTAGCGGGGGAAGAGCTACGCAGTATTTT. As protein: CASSPTFSGGRATQYF.

The chain combines TRBV28 with TRBJ2-2, with TRBD1 matching 8 bases. There are 14 residues in the CDR3. In germline, CDR1 is MDHEN, CDR2 SYDVKM. After removal of 6 bases from V and 7 bases from J, the junction contained 7 bases not matched to a gene. CDR3 nucleotides: TGTGCCAGCAGGAGGACAGGGTTAGGCGGGGAGCTGTTTTTT. Amino acids: CASRRTGLGGELFF.

The V call is TRBV6-1, the J call TRBJ1-2; D is ambiguous. The CDR3 sequence is 13 residues long. The ends were cut back, 0 bases at V and 4 bases at J, with 6 bases in the middle. From germline, CDR1 is MNHNS and CDR2 SASEGT. CDR3 bases: TGTGCCAGCAGTGAAGCGCTGGGCTATGGCTACACCTTC. This sequence encodes CASSEALGYGYTF.

This chain connects TRBV5-1 to TRBJ2-7; the D is unclear. Germline V gives CDR1 SGHRS, CDR2 YFSETQ. The V end was cut by 3 bases, the J end by 1 base, with 11 bases between. The CDR3 runs to 14 residues. The CDR3 nucleotides read TGCGCCAGCAGCTCGCCAGGTCTGTCCTACGAGCAGTACTTC. It codes for CASSSPGLSYEQYF.

The V gene is TRBV5-1, the J gene TRBJ2-5; 7 bases match TRBD2. The V and J ends lost 1 base and 2 bases, in that order; junction bases with no gene match: 5. CDR3 length equals 15 residues. CDR1 is SGHRS and CDR2 is YFSETQ in the germline V gene. CDR3 DNA sequence: TGCGCCAGCAGCTTGCTCGGGGAGGGGCAAGAGACCCAGTACTTC. Residues: CASSLLGEGQETQYF.

The chain combines TRBV28 with TRBJ1-2, with 8 bases fitting TRBD1. Unmatched junction bases numbered 9, after V lost 6 bases and J lost 0 bases. CDR1 MDHEN and CDR2 SYDVKM come from the germline V gene. This CDR3 is built from 16 residues. The CDR3 here is CASSRDRGPTNYGYTF. The CDR3 coding sequence is TGTGCCAGCAGCCGCGACAGGGGACCTACTAACTATGGCTACACCTTC.

The table lists this clone with a few counts. The gene calls are TRBV30 and TRBJ1-5; possibly TRBD1 for D (6 bases). The CDR3 has 13 residues. In germline, CDR1 is GTSNPN, CDR2 SVGIG (reference sequence). The ends were cut back, 6 bases at V and 7 bases at J, with 16 bases in the middle. In nucleotides, the CDR3 is TGTGCCTGTTCTCGGGGGGGCGAACAGCCCCAGCATTTT. This encodes CACSRGGEQPQHF.

The rearrangement joins TRBV4-3 to TRBJ2-3; D possibly corresponds to TRBD2 (5 bases). Germline V CDR1 and CDR2: LGHNA, YSLEER. The CDR3 has 17 residues. Trimming took 0 bases from V and 2 from J, leaving 15 bases between them. CDR3 DNA: TGCGCCAGCAGCCAAGATAGGCGGAGCGGTTTCACAGATACGCAGTATTTT. This encodes CASSQDRRSGFTDTQYF.

This clone was picked up one time. The chain uses TRBV12-5 and TRBJ2-7; perhaps TRBD2 as D (5 bases). Germline V gene data show CDR1 as LGHNT and CDR2 as FRNRAP. V was pared by 1 base and J by 3 bases, with 10 bases between. CDR3 length: 14 residues. The CDR3 DNA sequence: TGTGCTAGTGGTTTGGACCCCCGGGGCTACGAGCAGTACTTC. This translates into CASGLDPRGYEQYF.

This clone was seen only once. V is TRBV9 and J is TRBJ2-7; D is tentatively TRBD1 or TRBD2 (5 bases each). Germline CDR1 SGDLS, CDR2 YYNGEE. The CDR3 extends over 14 amino acids. Trimming took off 7 bases at V and 2 bases at J, with 16 bases between the two ends. For the CDR3, the DNA is TGTGCCAGCTCCCGAGGGGACCGGACCTACGAGCAGTACTTC. Protein sequence: CASSRGDRTYEQYF.

This sequence joins TRBV7-9 and TRBJ1-6; D call uncertain. V lost 5 bases and J 7 bases, leaving 15 bases between the germline ends. The CDR3 contains 15 residues. Germline CDR1 reads SEHNR; CDR2 reads FQNEAQ (reference sequence). Here the CDR3 DNA reads TGTGCCAGCAGCCCCGTCGGGGAGCCCAATTCACCCCTCCACTTT. The encoded protein is CASSPVGEPNSPLHF. The full variable domain, in which reference TRBV7-9 and TRBJ1-6 provide the parts outside the CDR3, is DTGVSQNPRHKITKRGQNVTFRCDPISEHNRLYWYRQTLGQGPEFLTYFQNEAQLEKSRLLSDRFSAERPKGSFSTLEIQRTEQGDSAMYLCASSPVGEPNSPLHFGNGTRLTVT.

The rearrangement links TRBV15 to TRBJ1-2, with D unresolved. The CDR3 runs to 13 residues. Trimming removed 0 bases from V and 8 bases from J, with 10 bases in between. Looked up from germline, CDR1 is LNHNV and CDR2 is YYDKDF (reference sequence). The CDR3 is CATSRDPDGGYTF. The CDR3 nucleotides read TGTGCCACCAGCAGAGATCCTGATGGCGGCTACACCTTC.

The rearrangement links TRBV7-2 to TRBJ2-3; the match to TRBD2 covers 9 bases. Germline loops: CDR1 SGHTA, CDR2 FQGNSA. The V and J ends lost 5 bases and 5 bases, in that order; junction bases with no gene match: 5. The CDR3 is 14 residues long. In nucleotides, the CDR3 is TGTGCCAGCAGCCTGGTAGCGGGAGAAGATACGCAGTATTTT. Protein: CASSLVAGEDTQYF.

The rearrangement joins TRBV5-1 to TRBJ2-7; TRBD1 is a possible D gene (6 bases). CDR1 and CDR2 (germline): SGHRS, YFSETQ. V dropped 3 bases and J dropped 4 bases, with 23 bases sitting between them. This CDR3 is built from 17 residues. The CDR3 is CASSSVPRGVRLYEQYF. The CDR3 coding sequence is TGCGCCAGCAGCTCCGTCCCCAGGGGCGTAAGGCTGTACGAGCAGTACTTC.

The V call is TRBV28, the J call TRBJ2-7; 10 bases align to TRBD2. The CDR3 is 15 residues long. CDR1 and CDR2 from the germline V gene are MDHEN and SYDVKM. The J segment lost 0 bases and the V segment lost 5 bases, leaving 4 bases of the junction unmatched. The CDR3, as DNA: TGTGCCAGCAGTCCGGGACTAGCGCTCTCCTACGAGCAGTACTTC. Translation gives CASSPGLALSYEQYF.

This sequence joins TRBV7-3 and TRBJ2-7, with D possibly called TRBD1 or TRBD2 (5 bases each). This CDR3 is built from 15 residues. The germline V gene has CDR1 SGHTA and CDR2 FQGTGA. V was clipped by 0 bases and J by 2 bases, with 11 bases between them. CDR3 sequence reads: CASSLTGRGPYEQYF. CDR3 bases: TGTGCCAGCAGCTTAACGGGTAGGGGACCCTACGAGCAGTACTTC.

The V gene is TRBV7-2, the J gene TRBJ1-5; possible D gene TRBD1, 5 bases. Trimming shortened V by 1 base and J by 1 base, and 14 bases separated the two germline ends. The CDR3 extends over 17 amino acids. The V gene's germline CDR1 is SGHTA and CDR2 FQGNSA. The CDR3 sequence is CASSLVQGWYSNQPQHF. As DNA, the CDR3 is TGTGCCAGCAGCTTAGTCCAGGGCTGGTACAGCAATCAGCCCCAGCATTTT.